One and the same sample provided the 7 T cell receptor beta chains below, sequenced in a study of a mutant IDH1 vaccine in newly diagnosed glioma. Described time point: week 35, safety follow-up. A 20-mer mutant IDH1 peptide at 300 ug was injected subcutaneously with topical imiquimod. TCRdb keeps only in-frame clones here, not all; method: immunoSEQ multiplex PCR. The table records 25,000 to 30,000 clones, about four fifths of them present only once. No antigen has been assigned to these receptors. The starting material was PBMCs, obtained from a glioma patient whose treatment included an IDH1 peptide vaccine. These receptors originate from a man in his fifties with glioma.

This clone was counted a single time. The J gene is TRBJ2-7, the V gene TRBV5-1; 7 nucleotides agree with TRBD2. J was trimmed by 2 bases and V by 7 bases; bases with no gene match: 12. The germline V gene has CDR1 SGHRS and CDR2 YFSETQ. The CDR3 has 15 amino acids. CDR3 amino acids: CASHRSGVGAYEQYF. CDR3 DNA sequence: TGCGCCAGCCACCGGAGCGGGGTAGGAGCCTACGAGCAGTACTTC.

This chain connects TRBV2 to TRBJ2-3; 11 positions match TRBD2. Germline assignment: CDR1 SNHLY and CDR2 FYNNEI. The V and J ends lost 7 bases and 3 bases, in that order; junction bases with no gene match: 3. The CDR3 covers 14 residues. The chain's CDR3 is CASKTSGDTDTQYF. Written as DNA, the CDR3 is TGTGCCAGCAAGACTAGCGGGGATACAGATACGCAGTATTTT.

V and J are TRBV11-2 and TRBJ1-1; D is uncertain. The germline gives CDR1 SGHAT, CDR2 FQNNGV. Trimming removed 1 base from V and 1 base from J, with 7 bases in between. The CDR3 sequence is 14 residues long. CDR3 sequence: CASSLGAGNTEAFF. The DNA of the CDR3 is TGTGCCAGCAGCTTAGGAGCAGGGAACACTGAAGCTTTCTTT.

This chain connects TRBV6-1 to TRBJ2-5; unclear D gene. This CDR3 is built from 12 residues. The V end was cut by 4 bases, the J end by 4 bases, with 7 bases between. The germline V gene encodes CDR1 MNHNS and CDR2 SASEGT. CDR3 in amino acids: CASSAMRETQYF. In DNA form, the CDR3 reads TGTGCCAGCAGTGCAATGAGAGAGACCCAGTACTTC.

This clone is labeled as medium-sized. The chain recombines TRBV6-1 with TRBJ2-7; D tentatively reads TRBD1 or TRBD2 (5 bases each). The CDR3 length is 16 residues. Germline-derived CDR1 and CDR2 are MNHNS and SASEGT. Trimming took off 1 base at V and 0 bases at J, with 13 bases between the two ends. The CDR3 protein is CASSEDRGPNSYEQYF. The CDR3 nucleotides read TGTGCCAGCAGTGAAGATAGGGGACCCAACTCCTACGAGCAGTACTTC.

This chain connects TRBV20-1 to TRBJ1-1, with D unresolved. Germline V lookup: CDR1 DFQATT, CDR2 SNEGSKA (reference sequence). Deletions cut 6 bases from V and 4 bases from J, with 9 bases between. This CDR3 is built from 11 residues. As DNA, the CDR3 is TGCAGTGCCTGCAGGATCACTGAAGCTTTCTTT. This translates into CSACRITEAFF.

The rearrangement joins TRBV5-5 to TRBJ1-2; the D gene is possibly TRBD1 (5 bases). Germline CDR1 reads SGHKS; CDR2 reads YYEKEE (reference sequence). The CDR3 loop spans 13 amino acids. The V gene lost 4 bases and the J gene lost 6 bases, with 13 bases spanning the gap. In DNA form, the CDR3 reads TGTGCCAGCAGCACCGTGCAGGGTGATGGCTACACCTTC. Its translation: CASSTVQGDGYTF.